Following are 20 T cell receptor beta chains from one sample sequenced in a study of blood T cell repertoires in COVID-19. Here immunoSEQ multiplex PCR was the method, and the copy in TCRdb shows in-frame clones only, minus some. The sample has around 400,000 clones; about 89% are singletons. The source material was peripheral blood. Receptor source: a man aged 35-49 years with acute or convalescent COVID-19.

This chain uses TRBV7-8 with TRBJ1-6; 8 nucleotides match TRBD1. Germline-derived CDR1 and CDR2 are SGHVS and FQNEAQ. J lost 8 bases, V lost 5 bases, and 17 bases had no gene match. This CDR3 contains 18 residues. This CDR3 reads CASSPKGSGGMLDSPLHF. The CDR3 coding sequence is TGTGCCAGCAGCCCTAAAGGTTCAGGGGGCATGTTGGATTCACCCCTCCACTTT.

V and J are TRBV3-1 (or the pseudogene TRBV3-2) and TRBJ2-1; no firm D call. With 0 bases removed from V and 4 bases from J, the gap between germline ends came to 4 bases. The CDR3 extends over 13 amino acids. From germline, CDR1 is LGHDT and CDR2 YNNKEL (reference sequence). The CDR3 bases are TGTGCCAGCAGCCAAGACTTTTACAATGAGCAGTTCTTC. This gives the protein CASSQDFYNEQFF.

The chain uses TRBV7-2 and TRBJ2-5; TRBD2 matches 7 bases. This CDR3 is built from 15 residues. Germline V gives CDR1 SGHTA, CDR2 FQGNSA. V lost 3 bases and J lost 0; bases outside the gene matches: 4. The CDR3 DNA is TGTGCCAGCAGCTTCCATAGCGGGCACCAAGAGACCCAGTACTTC. Protein: CASSFHSGHQETQYF.

This sequence joins TRBV4-2 and TRBJ2-1; 9 bases are shared with TRBD2. The CDR3 has 16 residues. Germline V CDR1 and CDR2: LGHNA, YNFKEQ. V shed 4 bases and J 2 bases; nucleotides not matched to a gene: 6. The CDR3 DNA sequence: TGTGCCAGCAGCCGTCTGGGCGGGGGGGCCTACAATGAGCAGTTCTTC. Its translation: CASSRLGGGAYNEQFF.

The genes are TRBV21-1 and TRBJ1-6; the table's D call of TRBD1 was not tested on the DNA. TRBV21-1 is marked as a pseudogene. There are 20 residues in the CDR3. The CDR3 DNA sequence: TGTGCCAGCAGCAAAGAGGGGAACGGGCCAGGAAGCTCCTATAATTCACCCCTCCACTTT. Protein sequence: CASSKEGNGPGSSYNSPLHF.

This clone was observed a few times. The rearrangement links TRBV28 to TRBJ1-1, with a tentative D call TRBD1 (5 bases). With 6 bases removed from V and 10 bases from J, the gap between germline ends came to 21 bases. The CDR3 covers 14 residues. From germline, CDR1 is MDHEN and CDR2 SYDVKM. The CDR3 DNA follows: TGTGCCAGCAGCCAAACTCGACAGCCATCAACAGCTTTCTTT. The encoded protein is CASSQTRQPSTAFF.

This clone was detected a few times. CDR3 loop: CASSPGSNTGELFF. CDR3 DNA sequence: TGTGCCAGCAGCCCAGGGTCGAACACCGGGGAGCTGTTTTTT. The chain joins TRBV7-9 to TRBJ2-2; maybe TRBD1 (5 bases). Germline V lookup: CDR1 SEHNR, CDR2 FQNEAQ (reference sequence). The CDR3 consists of 14 residues. The germline V and J ends were trimmed by 5 bases and 0 bases, with 7 bases remaining between them.

The chain uses TRBV5-1 and TRBJ1-2; D might be TRBD1 (6 bases). CDR1 is SGHRS, CDR2 YFSETQ, per germline. Trimming stripped 1 base from V and 6 bases from J, with 22 bases between. The CDR3 is made up of 17 amino acids. CDR3 loop: CASSLLRTGGAVDGYTF. In DNA, the CDR3 is TGCGCCAGCAGCTTGTTACGAACGGGGGGGGCCGTAGATGGCTACACCTTC.

The chain is built from TRBV6-1 and TRBJ1-1; unclear D gene. The CDR3 runs to 12 residues. V was trimmed by 3 bases and J by 7 bases, leaving 9 bases between them. Per the germline V gene, CDR1 is MNHNS and CDR2 is SASEGT. The CDR3 sequence: CASSERHLEAFF. The CDR3 DNA reads TGTGCCAGCAGTGAGAGACACCTTGAAGCTTTCTTT.

This chain links TRBV2 with TRBJ1-2, with D unresolved. CDR3 length: 14 amino acids. Trimming pared 6 bases from V and 4 bases from J, leaving 15 bases between. Germline V gene lookup returns CDR1 SNHLY and CDR2 FYNNEI. Written as DNA, the CDR3 is TGTGCCAGCAGAGCGGACGGAAGAACCTATGGCTACACCTTC. Translated: CASRADGRTYGYTF. Complete variable domain (other parts from reference TRBV2 and TRBJ1-2): EPEVTQTPSHQVTQMGQEVILRCVPISNHLYFYWYRQILGQKVEFLVSFYNNEISEKSEIFDDQFSVERPDGSNFTLKIRSTKLEDSAMYFCASRADGRTYGYTFGSGTRLTVV.

The rearrangement joins TRBV5-4 to TRBJ2-5, with D possibly being TRBD2 (6 bases). Trimming took off 3 bases at V and 5 bases at J, with 17 bases between the two ends. Germline V gives CDR1 SGHNT, CDR2 YYREEE (reference sequence). The CDR3 length is 15 residues. CDR3 protein: CASSSIDLGGETQYF. The CDR3 coding sequence is TGTGCCAGCAGCTCTATCGACCTCGGGGGTGAGACCCAGTACTTC.

The chain carries TRBV3-1 (or the pseudogene TRBV3-2) and TRBJ2-7; a weak D match, TRBD1 (6 bases). This CDR3 comprises 15 residues. Germline V CDR1 and CDR2: LGHDT, YNNKEL (reference sequence). The V end lost 4 bases, the J end lost 2 bases, and 15 bases lay between the germline ends. DNA for the CDR3: TGTGCCAGCAGCCGAGCGATCAGGGGCACCTACGAGCAGTACTTC. Translated, it gives CASSRAIRGTYEQYF.

The chain combines TRBV11-2 with TRBJ2-3; D gene unclear. Trimming removed 2 bases from V and 1 base from J, with 13 bases in between. The CDR3 totals 16 residues. In germline, CDR1 is SGHAT, CDR2 FQNNGV. CDR3 bases: TGTGCCAGCAGCTTAAATGTCTACCCTGGCACAGATACGCAGTATTTT. Protein: CASSLNVYPGTDTQYF.

V usage is TRBV15 and J usage is TRBJ1-2; D is undetermined. V was pared by 5 bases and J by 3 bases, with 19 bases between. CDR1 and CDR2 (germline): LNHNV, YYDKDF (reference sequence). This CDR3 contains 16 residues. CDR3 protein: CATSPVGTLGDYGYTF. The CDR3 DNA is TGTGCCACCAGCCCCGTTGGTACGCTAGGTGACTATGGCTACACCTTC.

This sequence joins TRBV13 and TRBJ2-5; D possibly corresponds to TRBD1 (5 bases). Germline V gene sequence: CDR1 PRHDT, CDR2 FYEKMQ (reference sequence). This CDR3 has 14 amino acids. The germline V and J ends were trimmed by 2 bases and 1 base, with 8 bases remaining between them. CDR3 in amino acids: CASSLMQGQETQYF. The DNA for the CDR3 is TGTGCCAGCAGCTTAATGCAGGGCCAAGAGACCCAGTACTTC.

This chain uses TRBV23-1 with TRBJ1-5, with 9 bases matching TRBD1. TRBV23-1 is known as an ORF, though its function is uncertain. V was pared by 0 bases and J by 7 bases, with 10 bases of the junction left unmatched. The CDR3 is 17 residues long. CDR3 DNA sequence: TGCGCCAGCAGTCAATCGGCTCCGGGACAGGGAAGCCAGCCCCAGCATTTT. Amino acid sequence: CASSQSAPGQGSQPQHF.

This clone was detected only once. CDR3 protein: CASSPRDRGSTEAFF. The CDR3 coding sequence is TGTGCCAGCAGCCCCCGGGACAGGGGTTCCACTGAAGCTTTCTTT. The chain combines TRBV7-2 with TRBJ1-1; 10 bases match TRBD1. The junction had 7 bases not matched to a gene; V was cut back by 5 bases and J by 4 bases. This CDR3 is built from 15 residues. The V gene's germline CDR1 is SGHTA and CDR2 FQGNSA.

CDR3 in amino acids: CSASGGQSSGNTIYF. The CDR3 DNA follows: TGCAGTGCTAGTGGGGGGCAGAGCTCTGGAAACACCATATATTTT. The chain is built from TRBV20-1 and TRBJ1-3, with TRBD1 as a possible D gene (6 bases). The CDR3 totals 15 residues. Germline loops: CDR1 DFQATT, CDR2 SNEGSKA (reference sequence). Between the trimmed V and J ends, which lost 3 bases and 0 bases, there was a span of 12 bases.

This chain links TRBV10-3 with TRBJ2-1; unclear D gene. In germline, CDR1 is ENHRY, CDR2 SYGVKD. Trimming stripped 6 bases from V and 8 bases from J, with 17 bases between. This CDR3 contains 14 residues. The CDR3 is CAISHSFSMYEQFF. CDR3 sequence (DNA): TGTGCCATCAGCCACAGCTTCTCCATGTATGAGCAGTTCTTC.

This chain joins TRBV5-1 and TRBJ1-5; TRBD1 matches 8 bases. Per germline, CDR1 SGHRS and CDR2 YFSETQ. V was pared by 1 base and J by 6 bases, with 3 bases of the junction left unmatched. The CDR3 consists of 14 residues. CDR3 sequence (DNA): TGCGCCAGCAGCTTGTCAGGGGGCGGTCAGCCCCAGCATTTT. Residues: CASSLSGGGQPQHF.